What follows are 7 T cell receptor beta chains derived from one specimen sequenced in a study of T cells in Graves' hyperthyroidism and ophthalmopathy. Regions amplified from RNA transcripts were the TCR beta CDR3 regions. First-round RT-PCR of the TCR CDR3 relied on the HTBI primer set. TCRdb reanalysed the multiplex PCR reads using MiXCR and keeps one entry per CDR3 protein. The table has 500,000 to 650,000 distinct CDR3 sequences, about 20% seen once; the top ten hold over 45%. Sequenced input: blood. The source is a man aged 40-49 years with Graves' ophthalmopathy.

Notes on this clonotype: This may be a read error, as it is one base from a much larger clone. The V call is TRBV12-3 or TRBV12-4, the J call TRBJ2-7; D remains ambiguous. The CDR3 covers 14 residues. This CDR3 reads CASRPLVQSSEQYF. The CDR3 DNA reads as TGTGCCAGCAGACCGCTTGTGCAGTCCTCCGAGCAGTACTTC.

This chain links TRBV25-1 with TRBJ1-2; D gene ambiguous. The CDR3 totals 13 residues. Trimming shortened V by 1 base and J by 8 bases, and 11 bases separated the two germline ends. CDR1 and CDR2 from the germline V gene are MGHDK and SYGVNS. The CDR3 coding sequence is TGTGCCAGCAGTGAATCCGTAGCCGTGGGCTACACCTTC. Translated: CASSESVAVGYTF.

With respect to this clonotype: One base away lies a much larger clone, so this may be a sequencing read error. The V gene is TRBV27, the J gene TRBJ2-5; 8 bases are a match to TRBD1. J was trimmed by 6 bases and V by 3 bases; bases with no gene match: 6. The CDR3 loop spans 14 amino acids. From germline, CDR1 is MNHEY and CDR2 SMNVEV (reference sequence). CDR3 DNA: TGTGCCAGCAGTTTGCAGGGGGCCTACAAGACCCAGTACTTC. Translated, it gives CASSLQGAYKTQYF.

The chain recombines TRBV4-3 with TRBJ2-1; maybe TRBD1 (6 bases). Trimming took off 0 bases at V and 6 bases at J, with 15 bases between the two ends. This CDR3 has 16 amino acids. The germline V gene has CDR1 LGHNA and CDR2 YSLEER. CDR3 residues: CASSQDLTGPFNEQFF. In DNA form, the CDR3 reads TGCGCCAGCAGCCAAGACCTGACAGGACCCTTCAATGAGCAGTTCTTC.

The rearrangement joins TRBV29-1 to TRBJ2-4; D might be TRBD1 (5 bases). Germline assignment: CDR1 SQVTM and CDR2 ANQGSEA. The CDR3 runs 13 residues. Trimming took 5 bases from V and 7 from J, leaving 15 bases between them. In DNA, the CDR3 is TGCAGCGTTTGGATTCGACAGAGTAACATTCAGTACTTC. This encodes CSVWIRQSNIQYF.

The table lists this clonotype with a few counts. This chain links TRBV18 with TRBJ2-3, with D hard to call. CDR1 and CDR2 (germline): KGHSH, LQKENI. The CDR3 runs to 14 residues. Trimming cost V 3 bases and J 2 bases, with 9 bases left between them. CDR3 amino acids: CASSPRTDTDTQYF. CDR3 coding DNA: TGTGCCAGCTCACCCCGCACGGACACAGATACGCAGTATTTT.

This clonotype was recorded a few times. The V gene is TRBV9, the J gene TRBJ1-5; D is uncertain. This CDR3 comprises 14 residues. V was trimmed by 6 bases and J by 4 bases, leaving 14 bases between them. The V gene's germline CDR1 is SGDLS and CDR2 YYNGEE. The chain's CDR3 is CASKRPWGNQPQHF. CDR3 bases: TGTGCCAGCAAAAGGCCCTGGGGTAATCAGCCCCAGCATTTT.